These 14 T cell receptor beta chains share one sample of origin, sequenced in a study of regulatory T cells in long-lasting Graves disease. Specified time point: persistent/refractory GD, antithyroid drugs over 5 years with positive TRAb. RNA extracted from PBMCs served as the sequencing template. In building TCR beta libraries, iRepertoire HTBI primers were used together with Arm-PCR of CDR3 regions. One entry per CDR3 protein results from TCRdb running MiXCR on the multiplex PCR reads. The sample shows some 470,000 distinct CDR3 sequences, about a fifth of them seen only once. Sequencing was performed on peripheral blood mononuclear cells (PBMCs), taken when the disease was refractory, from a patient treated with antithyroid drugs. These receptor sequences come from a female donor with Graves disease.

V usage is TRBV6-1 and J usage is TRBJ2-5, with D uncertain. V was cut by 10 bases and J by 4 bases, with 13 bases left in between. This CDR3 is built from 12 residues. Germline CDR1 is MNHNS and CDR2 is SASEGT. CDR3: CATLGSRETQYF. In DNA, the CDR3 is TGTGCCACCCTGGGCAGTCGAGAGACCCAGTACTTC.

This clonotype was detected a few times. This CDR3 reads CASSYGGDGYMDIQYF. CDR3 sequence (DNA): TGTGCCAGCAGCTACGGAGGGGATGGCTATATGGACATTCAGTACTTC. This chain connects TRBV7-9 to TRBJ2-4; maybe TRBD2 (6 bases). The germline gives CDR1 SEHNR, CDR2 FQNEAQ (reference sequence). The length of the CDR3 is 16 residues. V was trimmed by 4 bases and J by 8 bases, leaving 21 bases between them. Complete variable domain (other parts from reference TRBV7-9 and TRBJ2-4): DTGVSQNPRHKITKRGQNVTFRCDPISEHNRLYWYRQTLGQGPEFLTYFQNEAQLEKSRLLSDRFSAERPKGSFSTLEIQRTEQGDSAMYLCASSYGGDGYMDIQYFGAGTRLSVL.

The chain recombines TRBV7-6 with TRBJ2-3, with 7 bases that match TRBD1. This CDR3 contains 14 residues. The V segment lost 3 bases and the J segment 1 base; nucleotides outside the gene matches: 1. Germline lookup yields CDR1 SGHVS and CDR2 FNYEAQ. The CDR3 protein is CASSFDRGTDTQYF. The CDR3 coding sequence is TGTGCCAGCAGCTTTGACAGGGGCACAGATACGCAGTATTTT. The whole variable domain, remainder taken from reference TRBV7-6 and TRBJ2-3, is GAGVSQSPRYKVTKRGQDVALRCDPISGHVSLYWYRQALGQGPEFLTYFNYEAQQDKSGLPNDRFSAERPEGSISTLTIQRTEQRDSAMYRCASSFDRGTDTQYFGPGTRLTVL.

This clonotype has more than one count but fewer than ten. The rearrangement joins TRBV14 to TRBJ1-1; tentative D call: TRBD1 (6 bases). Trimming shortened V by 10 bases and J by 8 bases, and 20 bases separated the two germline ends. Germline V gene sequence: CDR1 SGHDN, CDR2 FVKESK. The CDR3 is made up of 13 amino acids. The CDR3 DNA reads as TGTGCCACCTCTTCCGTTGTTGACAGGGAAGCTTTCTTT. Residues: CATSSVVDREAFF. The complete variable domain, with remaining parts taken from reference TRBV14 and TRBJ1-1, reads EAGVTQFPSHSVIEKGQTVTLRCDPISGHDNLYWYRRVMGKEIKFLLHFVKESKQDESGMPNNRFLAERTGGTYSTLKVQPAELEDSGVYFCATSSVVDREAFFGQGTRLTVV.

This clonotype was seen more than once but under ten times. The V gene is TRBV20-1, the J gene TRBJ2-7; TRBD1 aligns across 7 bases. The CDR3 sequence is 15 residues long. The junction had 8 bases not matched to a gene; V was cut back by 0 bases and J by 3 bases. CDR1 is DFQATT and CDR2 is SNEGSKA in the germline V gene (reference sequence). The CDR3 is CSARDLQGLIYEQYF. CDR3 nucleotides: TGCAGTGCTAGAGATCTACAGGGGCTGATCTACGAGCAGTACTTC.

The chain carries TRBV28 and TRBJ1-1; 9 bases align to TRBD1. V shed 2 bases and J 7 bases; nucleotides not matched to a gene: 8. The CDR3 spans 15 residues. The germline gives CDR1 MDHEN, CDR2 SYDVKM. CDR3 DNA: TGTGCCAGCAGTTTAGCCGGGACAGGGCTTGTTGAAGCTTTCTTT. Amino acids: CASSLAGTGLVEAFF.

This clonotype was counted a few times. The chain's CDR3 is CSARVAGQGANGNQPQHF. The CDR3 region has the DNA TGCAGTGCTAGAGTGGCCGGACAGGGGGCGAACGGCAATCAGCCCCAGCATTTT. The chain has TRBV20-1 and TRBJ1-5; 11 positions agree with TRBD1. This CDR3 is built from 18 residues. Losses at the gene ends were 1 base for V and 2 bases for J; bases not matched to a gene: 10. The germline gives CDR1 DFQATT, CDR2 SNEGSKA (reference sequence).

The table lists this clonotype with a few counts. In DNA form, the CDR3 reads TGCAGCTCGACAGGGAAGGTGAACACTGAAGCTTTCTTT. Encoded protein: CSSTGKVNTEAFF. The chain uses TRBV29-1 and TRBJ1-1, with 7 bases that match TRBD1. V trimming: 8 bases; J trimming: 0 bases; junction bases outside the gene matches: 6. The length of the CDR3 is 13 residues. Germline assignment: CDR1 SQVTM and CDR2 ANQGSEA. The variable domain in full, completed from reference TRBV29-1 and TRBJ1-1, reads SAVISQKPSRDICQRGTSLTIQCQVDSQVTMMFWYRQQPGQSLTLIATANQGSEATYESGFVIDKFPISRPNLTFSTLTVSNMSPEDSSIYLCSSTGKVNTEAFFGQGTRLTVV.

The V and J genes are TRBV7-2 and TRBJ2-3; 13 nucleotides align to TRBD2. V lost 5 bases, J lost 4 bases, and 3 bases stayed unmatched. The germline gives CDR1 SGHTA, CDR2 FQGNSA. The CDR3 consists of 15 residues. The CDR3 protein is CASSLTSGGADTQYF. In nucleotides, the CDR3 is TGTGCCAGCAGCCTAACTAGCGGGGGGGCAGATACGCAGTATTTT.

The chain links TRBV5-1 to TRBJ1-1, with TRBD1 matching over 7 bases. The CDR3 runs to 15 residues. The junction had 15 bases not matched to a gene; V was cut back by 7 bases and J by 6 bases. The V gene's germline CDR1 is SGHRS and CDR2 YFSETQ. The CDR3 coding sequence is TGCGCCAGCTCAAACCAAGGGGGCGCAGGCTCTGAAGCTTTCTTT. Its protein product is CASSNQGGAGSEAFF.

To note about this clonotype: This sequence is one base from a far larger clone and is likely a read error. J is TRBJ1-2 and V is TRBV5-1, with D tentatively TRBD1 (6 bases). The CDR3 covers 11 residues. Germline V gene lookup returns CDR1 SGHRS and CDR2 YFSETQ. The CDR3 DNA follows: TGCGCCAGCAGCCAGGGGTCAGGCTGCACCTTC. Amino acids: CASSQGSGCTF.

This clonotype was seen many times. The genes are TRBV12-3 or TRBV12-4 and TRBJ2-1; D call uncertain. V dropped 6 bases and J dropped 0 bases, with 12 bases sitting between them. This CDR3 region has 15 residues. This chain's CDR3 is CASSSSAISYNEQFF. CDR3 sequence (DNA): TGTGCCAGCAGCTCCTCGGCTATCTCCTACAATGAGCAGTTCTTC.

This clonotype was seen at least ten times. The V and J genes are TRBV7-2 and TRBJ2-6, with TRBD1 matching 8 bases. CDR1 SGHTA and CDR2 FQGNSA come from the germline V gene. The CDR3 sequence is 15 residues long. Trimming cost V 5 bases and J 4 bases; bases outside gene matches: 4. The CDR3 spells CASSRTGFGANVLTF. CDR3 nucleotides: TGTGCCAGCAGCCGGACAGGGTTCGGGGCCAACGTCCTGACTTTC.

The J gene is TRBJ1-1, the V gene TRBV12-3 or TRBV12-4; 9 positions agree with TRBD1. The CDR3 has 14 residues. The ends lost 5 bases at V and 6 bases at J; junction bases unmatched: 7. The CDR3 loop is CASSNRDREAEAFF. Here the CDR3 DNA reads TGTGCCAGCAGTAACCGGGACAGGGAGGCTGAAGCTTTCTTT.